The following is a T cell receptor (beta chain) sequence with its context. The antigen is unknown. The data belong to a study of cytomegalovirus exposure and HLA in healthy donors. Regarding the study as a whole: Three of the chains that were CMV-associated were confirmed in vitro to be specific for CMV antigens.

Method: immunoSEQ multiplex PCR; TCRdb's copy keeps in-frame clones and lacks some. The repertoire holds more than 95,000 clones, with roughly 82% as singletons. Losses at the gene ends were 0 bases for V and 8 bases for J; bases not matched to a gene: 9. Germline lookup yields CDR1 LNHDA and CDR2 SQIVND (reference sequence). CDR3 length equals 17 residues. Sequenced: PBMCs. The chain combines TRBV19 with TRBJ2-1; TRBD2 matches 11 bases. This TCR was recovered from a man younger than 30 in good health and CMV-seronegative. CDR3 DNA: TGTGCCAGTAGTATAGAAGTAGCGGGGGGGATTTCTGATGAGCAGTTCTTC. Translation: CASSIEVAGGISDEQFF.